The clone carrying this TCR beta chain was counted between two and nine times. The source of the sample is a study of beta chain features in type 1 diabetes. The authors reverse transcribed all of the isolated RNA, so sequencing captured expressed TCRB transcripts. Profiled with immunoSEQ multiplex PCR; TCRdb holds only in-frame clones, not every one. The sample holds under 250,000 clones, roughly 11% seen once. The CDR3 has 14 residues. CDR1 is MNHNS and CDR2 is SASEGT in the germline V gene. Trimming took off 0 bases at V and 4 bases at J, with 10 bases between the two ends. The sequence came from a man aged 18-30 years in good health. The sequencing sample was made of central memory CD4+ T cells from blood. J is TRBJ2-7 and V is TRBV6-1; D not resolved. For the CDR3, the DNA is TGTGCCAGCAGTGAAGCCGGTTTCAGGTACGAGCAGTACTTC. Encoded protein: CASSEAGFRYEQYF.